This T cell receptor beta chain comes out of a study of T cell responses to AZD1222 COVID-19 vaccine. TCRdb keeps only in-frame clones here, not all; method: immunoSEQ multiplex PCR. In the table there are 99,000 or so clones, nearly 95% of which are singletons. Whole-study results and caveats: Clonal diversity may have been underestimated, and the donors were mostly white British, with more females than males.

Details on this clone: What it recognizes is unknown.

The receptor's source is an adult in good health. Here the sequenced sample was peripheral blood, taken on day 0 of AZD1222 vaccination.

The CDR3 sequence: CASSRVEGGSREFF. CDR3 DNA: TGTGCCAGCAGTCGAGTGGAGGGCGGGAGCAGAGAATTCTTC. The V and J genes are TRBV28 and TRBJ2-1; 7 nucleotides align to TRBD2. The V gene end was trimmed by 5 bases and the J gene end by 16 bases; junction bases not matched to a gene: 17. CDR1 MDHEN and CDR2 SYDVKM come from the germline V gene. The CDR3 spans 14 residues.